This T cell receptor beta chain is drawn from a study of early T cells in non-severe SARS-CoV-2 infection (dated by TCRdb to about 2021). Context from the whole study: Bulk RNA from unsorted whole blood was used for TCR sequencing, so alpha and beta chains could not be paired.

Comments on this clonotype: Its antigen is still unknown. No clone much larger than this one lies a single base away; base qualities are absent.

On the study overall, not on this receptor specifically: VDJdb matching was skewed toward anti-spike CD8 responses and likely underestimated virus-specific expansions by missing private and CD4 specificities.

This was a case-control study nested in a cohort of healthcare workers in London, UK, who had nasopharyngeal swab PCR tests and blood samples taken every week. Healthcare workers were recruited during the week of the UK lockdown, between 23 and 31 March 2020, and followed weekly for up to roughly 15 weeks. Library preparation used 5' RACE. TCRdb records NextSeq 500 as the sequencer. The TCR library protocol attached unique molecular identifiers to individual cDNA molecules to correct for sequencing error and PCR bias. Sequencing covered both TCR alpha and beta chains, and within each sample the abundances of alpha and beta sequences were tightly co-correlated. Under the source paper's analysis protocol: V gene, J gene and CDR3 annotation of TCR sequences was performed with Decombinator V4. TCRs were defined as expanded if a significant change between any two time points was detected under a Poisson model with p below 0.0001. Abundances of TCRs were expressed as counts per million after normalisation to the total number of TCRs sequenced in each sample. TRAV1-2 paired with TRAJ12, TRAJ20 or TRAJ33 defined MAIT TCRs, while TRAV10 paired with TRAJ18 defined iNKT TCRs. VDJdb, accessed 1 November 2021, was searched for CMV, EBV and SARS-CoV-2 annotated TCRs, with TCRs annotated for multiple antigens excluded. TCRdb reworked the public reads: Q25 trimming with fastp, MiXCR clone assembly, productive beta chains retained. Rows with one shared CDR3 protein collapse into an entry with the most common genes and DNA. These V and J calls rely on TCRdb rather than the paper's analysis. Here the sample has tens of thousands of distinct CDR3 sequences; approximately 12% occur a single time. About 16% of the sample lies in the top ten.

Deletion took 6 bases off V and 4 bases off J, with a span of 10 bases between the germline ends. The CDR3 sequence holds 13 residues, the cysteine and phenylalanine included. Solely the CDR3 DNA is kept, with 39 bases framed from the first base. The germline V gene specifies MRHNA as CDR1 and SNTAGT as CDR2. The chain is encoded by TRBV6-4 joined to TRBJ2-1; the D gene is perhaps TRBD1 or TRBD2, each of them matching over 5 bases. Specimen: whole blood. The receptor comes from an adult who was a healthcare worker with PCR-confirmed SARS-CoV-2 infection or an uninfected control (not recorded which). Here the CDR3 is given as CASSEGEYNEQFF. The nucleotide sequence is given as TGTGCCAGCAGCGAAGGGGAGTACAATGAGCAGTTCTTC.